Below, 9 T cell receptor beta chains from the same sample are listed, as sequenced in a study of neurological immune-mediated disorders. The time point here: technical triplicate 1. TCRdb fed the 5' RACE reads into MiXCR, producing one record per CDR3 protein. The sample consists of 20,000 to 25,000 distinct CDR3 sequences, over 10% of them appearing once. Sequenced material: CD4+ T cells from blood. The receptors originated from a female donor with HTLV-1-associated myelopathy (HAM/TSP).

This clonotype was recorded many times. The V call is TRBV20-1, the J call TRBJ2-1; D is unresolved. From germline, CDR1 is DFQATT and CDR2 SNEGSKA (reference sequence). V shed 5 bases and J shed 0 bases, with 17 bases lying between them. CDR3 length: 16 residues. This chain's CDR3 is CSAENRLANSYNEQFF. The CDR3 DNA reads TGCAGTGCTGAAAACCGCCTGGCAAACTCCTACAATGAGCAGTTCTTC.

This clonotype was seen many times. The chain is built from TRBV29-1 and TRBJ2-3; TRBD1 agrees at 7 bases. The CDR3 loop spans 15 amino acids. Trimming removed 6 bases from V and 3 bases from J; junction bases left unmatched: 12. Germline lookup yields CDR1 SQVTM and CDR2 ANQGSEA. The CDR3: CSVDGGTGDTDTQYF. CDR3 sequence (DNA): TGCAGCGTCGATGGGGGTACAGGGGATACAGATACGCAGTATTTT.

Remarks on this clonotype: A much larger clone lies a single base off, so this may be a read error. The chain has TRBV18 and TRBJ1-5, with TRBD1 matching 7 bases. Trimming took 6 bases from V and 5 from J; bases not matched to a gene: 7. The CDR3 is made up of 14 amino acids. In germline, CDR1 is KGHSH, CDR2 LQKENI. The CDR3 loop reads CASSGQWADQPQHF. The CDR3 nucleotides read TGTGCCAGCTCGGGACAGTGGGCTGATCAGCCCCAGCATTTT.

This clonotype was recorded many times. This chain uses TRBV5-1 with TRBJ2-5; D assignment may be TRBD1 or TRBD2 (6 bases each). Trimming cost V 4 bases and J 3 bases, with 13 bases left between them. The CDR3 is made up of 14 amino acids. The germline gives CDR1 SGHRS, CDR2 YFSETQ. CDR3 in DNA: TGCGCCAGCAGCCCGACGAGGGGGGAAGAGACCCAGTACTTC. As protein: CASSPTRGEETQYF.

This clonotype was counted many times. The chain has TRBV7-2 and TRBJ2-7; 9 bases match TRBD1. The V gene's germline CDR1 is SGHTA and CDR2 FQGNSA. The CDR3 is 14 residues long. V lost 2 bases to trimming and J lost 7 bases; unmatched junction nucleotides: 6. The CDR3 DNA reads TGTGCCAGCAGCTTACACCGGGACAGGGATGAGCAGTACTTC. It codes for CASSLHRDRDEQYF.

There are many counts of this clonotype. The chain uses TRBV9 and TRBJ2-2; D not resolved. CDR1 and CDR2 from the germline V gene are SGDLS and YYNGEE. This CDR3 spans 15 amino acids. The V and J ends lost 2 bases and 3 bases respectively, with 11 bases between them. The CDR3: CASSVDQEDTGELFF. CDR3 sequence (DNA): TGTGCCAGCAGCGTGGATCAGGAAGACACCGGGGAGCTGTTTTTT.

This clonotype occurred many times. In nucleotides, the CDR3 is TGCGCCAGCAGCCAGGGGGGGATTGGGACTAGCGGAAAGTACGAGCAGTACTTC. Its protein is CASSQGGIGTSGKYEQYF. The chain employs TRBV4-1 and TRBJ2-7; TRBD2 aligns across 11 bases. The germline gives CDR1 MGHRA, CDR2 YSYEKL. The CDR3 loop spans 18 amino acids. V lost 3 bases, J lost 4 bases, and 14 bases stayed unmatched.

This clonotype was seen repeatedly, ten times or more. The rearrangement joins TRBV11-3 to TRBJ2-2; the match to TRBD2 covers 11 bases. The V gene's germline CDR1 is SGHNT and CDR2 YENEEA. The CDR3 sequence is 18 residues long. V dropped 4 bases and J dropped 7; count of bases not matched to a gene: 14. CDR3 protein: CASSSLGVLAGADGELFF. The CDR3 DNA reads TGTGCCAGCAGCTCCTTGGGGGTACTAGCGGGAGCTGACGGGGAGCTGTTTTTT.

This clonotype was found many times. The chain joins TRBV11-3 to TRBJ2-2, with D possibly matching TRBD1 (6 bases). The CDR3 length is 17 residues. Trimming cost V 7 bases and J 5 bases, with 23 bases left between them. Germline V lookup: CDR1 SGHNT, CDR2 YENEEA. The CDR3 region is CASTSGPQGVRTGELFF. The CDR3 DNA follows: TGTGCCAGCACCTCCGGACCACAGGGAGTTAGGACCGGGGAGCTGTTTTTT. Based on the CDR3 plus reference TRBV11-3 and TRBJ2-2, the full variable domain is EAGVVQSPRYKIIEKKQPVAFWCNPISGHNTLYWYLQNLGQGPELLIRYENEEAVDDSQLPKDRFSAERLKGVDSTLKIQPAELGDSAVYLCASTSGPQGVRTGELFFGEGSRLTVL.